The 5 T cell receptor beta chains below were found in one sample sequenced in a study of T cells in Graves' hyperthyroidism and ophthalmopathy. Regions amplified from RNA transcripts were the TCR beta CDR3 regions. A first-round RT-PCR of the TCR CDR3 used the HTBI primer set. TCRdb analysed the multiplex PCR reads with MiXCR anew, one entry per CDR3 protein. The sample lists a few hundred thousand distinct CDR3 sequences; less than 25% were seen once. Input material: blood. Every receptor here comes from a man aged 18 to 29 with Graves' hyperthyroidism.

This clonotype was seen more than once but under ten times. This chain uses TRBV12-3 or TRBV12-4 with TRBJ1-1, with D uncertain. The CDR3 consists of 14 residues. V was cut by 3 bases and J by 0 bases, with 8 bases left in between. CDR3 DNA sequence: TGTGCCAGCAGTTTCCAAAACATGAACACTGAAGCTTTCTTT. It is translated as CASSFQNMNTEAFF.

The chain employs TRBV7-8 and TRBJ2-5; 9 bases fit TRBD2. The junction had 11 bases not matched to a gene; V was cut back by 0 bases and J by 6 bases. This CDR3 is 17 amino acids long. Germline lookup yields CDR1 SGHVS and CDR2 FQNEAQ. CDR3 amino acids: CASSLAAGAGGVKTQYF. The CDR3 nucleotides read TGTGCCAGCAGCTTAGCGGCGGGAGCGGGAGGCGTAAAGACCCAGTACTTC.

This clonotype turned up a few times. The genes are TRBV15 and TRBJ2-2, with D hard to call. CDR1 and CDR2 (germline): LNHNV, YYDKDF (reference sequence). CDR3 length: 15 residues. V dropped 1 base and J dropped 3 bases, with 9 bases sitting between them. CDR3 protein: CATSRAFSDTGELFF. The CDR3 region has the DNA TGTGCCACCAGCAGAGCTTTTTCGGACACCGGGGAGCTGTTTTTT.

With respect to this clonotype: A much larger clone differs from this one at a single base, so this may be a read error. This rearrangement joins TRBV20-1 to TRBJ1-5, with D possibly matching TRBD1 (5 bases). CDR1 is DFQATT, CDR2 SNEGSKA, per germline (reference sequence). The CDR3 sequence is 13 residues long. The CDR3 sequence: CSAPTEPGQPHHF. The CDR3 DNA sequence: TGCAGTGCTCCAACCGAGCCGGGGCAGCCCCATCATTTT.

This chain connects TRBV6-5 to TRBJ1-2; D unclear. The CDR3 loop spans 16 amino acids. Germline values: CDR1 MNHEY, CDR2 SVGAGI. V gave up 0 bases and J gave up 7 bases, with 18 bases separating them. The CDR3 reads CASSYSDRWHYLGYTF. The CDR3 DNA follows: TGTGCCAGCAGTTACTCGGATCGGTGGCACTACCTTGGCTACACCTTC.